The rows below give T cell receptor beta chains drawn from one sample of a study of blood T cell repertoires in COVID-19. Generated by immunoSEQ multiplex PCR, the TCRdb table keeps only in-frame clones and is missing some. The sample contains 190,000 or so clones, around nine tenths of which appear only once. The material sequenced was peripheral blood. These receptors originate from a man in his 60s who had recovered from COVID-19. Each CDR3 is given with its conserved first and last residue. Fields, in order: clone size, V gene, J gene, D gene, CDR3 protein, CDR3 DNA. The D gene is left open where the match is weak. Rows may omit the clone size; those that give it use once, few, many or a size class.

>.|TRBV6-4|TRBJ2-3|TRBD1
CASSDSSTGGDTQYF
TGTGCCAGCAGTGACTCGAGTACAGGGGGGGATACGCAGTATTTT
>.|TRBV12-3/TRBV12-4|TRBJ1-2|TRBD1
CASRRQGVGGYTF
TGTGCCAGCAGGCGACAGGGGGTCGGTGGCTACACCTTC
>.|TRBV5-6|TRBJ2-3|TRBD2
CASRTSGGAGTQYF
TGTGCCAGCCGGACTAGCGGGGGGGCGGGTACGCAGTATTTT
>.|TRBV3-1/TRBV3-2|TRBJ2-3|TRBD2
CASRPFLGLEETDTQYF
TGTGCCAGCAGACCTTTCCTTGGACTAGAAGAAACAGATACGCAGTATTTT
>.|TRBV6-5|TRBJ2-5|TRBD1
CASRGQAEETQYF
TGTGCCAGCAGGGGACAGGCCGAAGAGACCCAGTACTTC
>.|TRBV19|TRBJ1-2|TRBD1
CASSSGQGGYGYTF
TGTGCCAGTAGCTCTGGACAGGGGGGTTATGGCTACACCTTC
>.|TRBV28|TRBJ2-5|.
CASSSLTPSGTQYF
TGTGCCAGCAGTTCCCTGACACCCTCCGGGACCCAGTACTTC
>.|TRBV7-9|TRBJ1-2|.
CASSWGVRGYTF
TGTGCCAGCAGCTGGGGAGTGAGGGGCTACACCTTC
>once|TRBV5-1|TRBJ2-7|.
CASSSGSSLEQYF
TGCGCCAGCAGCAGCGGGTCGTCTCTCGAGCAGTACTTC
>.|TRBV11-2|TRBJ1-1|.
CASSSIRNTEAFF
TGTGCCAGCAGCTCGATTAGGAACACTGAAGCTTTCTTT
>.|TRBV6-5|TRBJ1-1|.
CASTTLQGGNTEAFF
TGTGCCAGTACCACGCTGCAGGGTGGGAACACTGAAGCTTTCTTT
>.|TRBV3-1/TRBV3-2|TRBJ1-1|.
CASSHQGSEAFF
TGTGCCAGCAGCCACCAGGGTTCTGAAGCTTTCTTT
>.|TRBV29-1|TRBJ1-3|.
CSVEMNPPDTIYF
TGCAGCGTTGAAATGAACCCGCCGGACACCATATATTTT
>few|TRBV3-1/TRBV3-2|TRBJ2-5|TRBD1
CASSGTDRGGETQYF
TGTGCCAGCAGTGGGACGGACAGGGGTGGAGAGACCCAGTACTTC
>.|TRBV28|TRBJ1-5|TRBD1
CASTLGQGQIQPQHF
TGTGCCAGCACCTTAGGACAGGGGCAAATCCAGCCCCAGCATTTT